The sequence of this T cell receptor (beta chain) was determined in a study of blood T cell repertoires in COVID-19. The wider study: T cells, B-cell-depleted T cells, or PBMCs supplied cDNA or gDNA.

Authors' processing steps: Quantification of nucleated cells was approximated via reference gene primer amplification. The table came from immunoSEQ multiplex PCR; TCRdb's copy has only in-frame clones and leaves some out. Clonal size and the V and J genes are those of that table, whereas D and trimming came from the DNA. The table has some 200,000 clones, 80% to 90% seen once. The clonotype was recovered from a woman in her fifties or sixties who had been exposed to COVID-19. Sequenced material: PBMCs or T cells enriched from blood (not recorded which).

CDR3 in DNA: TGTGCCATCAGTGACAGCGCCGGGGAGCTGTTTTTT. It specifies CAISDSAGELFF. This rearrangement joins TRBV10-3 to TRBJ2-2; D gene ambiguous. The length of the CDR3 is 12 residues. In germline, CDR1 is ENHRY, CDR2 SYGVKD. The V gene lost 3 bases and the J gene lost 6 bases, with 5 bases spanning the gap.